Included here is one T cell receptor beta chain sequence, with context. Its antigen is not identified. The CDR3 has 15 residues. This sample stems from a study of radiotherapy plus CTLA-4 blockade in lung cancer. Looking at the study overall: Objective responses were seen in under 20% of patients, disease control in around 30%.

The data were produced by immunoSEQ multiplex PCR, yet TCRdb's version contains in-frame clones alone and is incomplete. The table lists 95,000 to 150,000 clones, about 87% of them singletons. Study observations and caveats: Blood-borne expansion of tumor-derived TCR clones followed radiotherapy plus ipilimumab.

This clonotype originated in a human donor with non-small cell lung cancer that progressed on radiotherapy plus ipilimumab. The chain is built from TRBV21-1 and TRBJ2-3; the DNA was not used to check the table's D call, TRBD1. TRBV21-1 is annotated as a pseudogene. The starting material was peripheral blood, obtained from a patient treated with radiotherapy plus ipilimumab. The CDR3 region has the DNA TGTGCCAGCAGCAAAAAGGGGCAGGGCACAGATACGCAGTATTTT. This codes for CASSKKGQGTDTQYF.